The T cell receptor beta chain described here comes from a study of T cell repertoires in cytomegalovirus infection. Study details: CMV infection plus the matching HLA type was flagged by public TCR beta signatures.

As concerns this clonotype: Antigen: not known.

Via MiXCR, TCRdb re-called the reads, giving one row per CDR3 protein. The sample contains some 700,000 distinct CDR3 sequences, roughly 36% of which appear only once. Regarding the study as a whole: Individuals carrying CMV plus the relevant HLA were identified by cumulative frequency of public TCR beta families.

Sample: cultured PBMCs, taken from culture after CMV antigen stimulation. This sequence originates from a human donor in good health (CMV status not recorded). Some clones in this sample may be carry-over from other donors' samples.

As DNA, the CDR3 is TGTGCCAGCAGCAACCGACAGCAAGAGACCCAGTACTTC. Its protein product is CASSNRQQETQYF. The V and J genes are TRBV7-2 and TRBJ2-5; D perhaps matches TRBD1 (5 bases). The germline V gene has CDR1 SGHTA and CDR2 FQGNSA. Between the trimmed V and J ends, which lost 5 bases and 2 bases, there was a span of 9 bases. The CDR3 loop spans 13 amino acids.